This section outlines one T cell receptor (beta chain) sequence together with its context. Repertoires were generated with immunoSEQ multiplex PCR, while TCRdb's copy carries only in-frame clones and drops some. The profile shows roughly 60,000 clones, 84% of them singletons. These data belong to a study of OX40 agonist ivuxolimab in advanced cancers. Cycle 7 day 1, cycle 4 day 1, and baseline were the timepoints at which blood was sampled. Germline V lookup: CDR1 MGHRA, CDR2 YSYEKL. This CDR3 comprises 15 residues. The V and J ends lost 0 bases and 1 base respectively, with 9 bases between them. The material was CD4+ or CD8+ T cells sorted from blood, obtained in a trial of the OX40 agonist ivuxolimab. The TCR originated in an adult with an advanced solid tumor such as melanoma, head and neck, liver or kidney cancer. The J gene is TRBJ1-2, the V gene TRBV4-1, with D tentatively TRBD1 (5 bases). The CDR3 coding sequence is TGCGCCAGCAGCCAAGAAGCAGGGTTTAACTATGGCTACACCTTC. Protein sequence: CASSQEAGFNYGYTF.